This T cell receptor (beta chain) appears in the sequencing data of a study of neurological immune-mediated disorders (dated by TCRdb to between 2019 and 2020). In the study overall: Peripheral blood TCR-beta repertoires from HTLV-I-associated myelopathy (HAM/TSP) patients, multiple sclerosis patients and healthy controls were compared by UMI-based sequencing. Alongside PBMC samples, the set of some 98 TCR-beta libraries contained longitudinal samples, technical triplicates, and paired CD4+ and CD8+ T-cell subsets that had been sorted. Of the 68 subjects in the cohort, around 15 were HAM/TSP patients, some 35 were multiple sclerosis patients, and roughly 20 were healthy controls. What the study reported, not specific to this receptor: Expanded clones from different subjects shared no identical CDR3 amino acid sequences, which suggests that TCR-beta repertoires were private in all groups. TCR clonal expansion was highest in HAM/TSP patients and lowest in MS patients, with MS patients falling below even healthy controls.

Healthy controls were blood bank volunteers in Maryland, USA. Libraries from unsorted PBMCs were made from 2 million PBMCs kept in RNAlater at -80 degrees C until RNA extraction. Peripheral blood was subjected to Ficoll-Hypaque density gradient centrifugation to isolate PBMCs, which were then cryopreserved in liquid nitrogen. This clonotype was detected many times. Its antigen is not yet known. Base qualities were left out, and no much larger clone turns up one base away. cDNA synthesis used template-switch 5'RACE with a primer carrying a 10-nucleotide random unique molecular identifier tagging each TCR transcript. Every sequencing run covered 15-18 subjects and yielded more than 160 million TCR-beta sequences. The RNeasy kit was used to extract total RNA. Using the KAPA Real-time Library Amplification kit, TCR-beta VDJ regions were amplified with primers for the TCR constant region and the 5'RACE anchor. Sample indexes and Illumina adaptors were added in a first PCR, after which library yield was increased in a second PCR. After Ampure bead purification, the roughly 650 bp TCR product was size-selected on a 2% E-gel SizeSelection system. Before pooling, libraries had their quality checked on a Bioanalyzer, their concentration measured with Qubit, and their quantity determined with the Kapa Library Quantification kit. Paired-end 2 x 150 bp sequencing of the libraries was performed on an Illumina HiSeq 2500. To increase sequence diversity, roughly 24-31% phiX was spiked into each library pool. The study's processing was this. The UMI-based MiGEC pipeline processed quality-filtered reads and removed over 90% of raw TCR sequences during error correction. VDJ genes were aligned to IMGT germline references, and each clonotype was defined by a unique CDR3 amino acid sequence together with V-J genes. Clonal expansion, Shannon diversity and CDR3 relatedness were evaluated with VDJtools (CalcPairwiseDistances, ClusterSamples), while phylogenetic trees were built in CLCbio workbench. Expanded clones were defined as having at least 8 unique UMIs, based on coefficient-of-variation modelling across technical triplicates. TCRdb reanalyzed the raw reads on its own, using fastp at Q25 for trimming and MiXCR for clone calling, and kept in-frame beta chains. Rows matching on CDR3 protein sequence are summarized as one entry with the most common DNA and genes. The V and J calls come from TCRdb's annotation, not from the publication. The sample records approximately 74,000 distinct CDR3 sequences, 9.4% of which are singletons. The leading ten clones occupy 1.7% of the sample.

Trimming at the junction amounts to 0 bases on V and 1 base on J, and the germline ends lie 11 bases apart. The CDR3 runs 16 residues from the cysteine to the phenylalanine. CDR3 DNA only is kept here, 48 bases in frame from base 1. The germline V gene (reference sequence) provides CDR1 SGHKS and CDR2 YYEKEE. The sequence joins TRBV5-5 to TRBJ1-5; a tentative D call is TRBD1 (5 bases match). The sequenced sample consisted of PBMCs. This clonotype originated in a man aged 50-60 years in good health. The CDR3 reads CASSLAEGASNQPQHF. The nucleotides are TGTGCCAGCAGCTTGGCCGAAGGGGCGAGCAATCAGCCCCAGCATTTT.